This TCR beta chain derives from a study of T cell responses to AZD1222 COVID-19 vaccine. Germline CDR1 SGHTA, CDR2 FQGTGA. The trim removed 0 bases at V and 6 bases at J, leaving 2 bases unmatched. This CDR3 region has 15 residues. Study-level results: Researchers report vaccine-associated CD4 TCRs spanning spike, with dominance at 160-218 and 743-854. Repertoire sampling was restricted to post-peak T cell response timepoints. Spike-specific TCR breadth and depth went up after people got two AZD1222 doses.

Profiling relied on immunoSEQ multiplex PCR, and the TCRdb table lists in-frame clones only, not all of them. The table shows some 200,000 clones, with roughly 93% occurring only once. This clone was observed once. Its cognate antigen is unknown. The source material was peripheral blood, sampled on day 0 of AZD1222 vaccination. This sequence joins TRBV7-3 and TRBJ1-6; 7 bases are shared with TRBD1. This receptor was taken from an adult in good health. The chain's CDR3 is CASSLTGTVNSPLHF. In DNA form, the CDR3 reads TGTGCCAGCAGCTTAACGGGGACAGTTAATTCACCCCTCCACTTT.